A selection of T cell receptor beta chains follows, all from one sample in a study of blood T cells in healthy people across ages. TCRdb independently ran MiXCR on the 5' RACE reads; one entry per CDR3 protein. The table records 650,000 or so distinct CDR3 sequences, 45% to 60% of them present only once. The sequenced material came from blood. Receptors originate from a woman of 80 years or more in good health. The CDR3 runs from the conserved cysteine through the conserved F or W. The D gene is left open where the match is weak. Only part of the rows carry a size: once, few, many, or a class if the clone is expanded.

v_gene	abundance	j_gene	d_gene	CDR3nt	CDR3aa
TRBV2	few	TRBJ2-3	NA	TGTGCCAGCAGGCCCGGGACGCCAGACACAGATACGCAGTATTTT	CASRPGTPDTDTQYF
TRBV6-5	NA	TRBJ2-1	TRBD2	TGTGCCAGCAGTTACTCTCCTAGCGGGGTCCACAATGAGCAGTTCTTC	CASSYSPSGVHNEQFF
TRBV12-3/TRBV12-4	many	TRBJ1-2	TRBD1	TGTGCCAGCAGTCCCGACAGGGGAGCGGGCACCTTC	CASSPDRGAGTF
TRBV7-9	NA	TRBJ1-4	NA	TGTGCCAGCAGCTTAGGTGTAGGGGCCGCAACTAATGAAAAACCGTTTTTT	CASSLGVGAATNEKPFF
TRBV20-1	NA	TRBJ2-5	NA	TGCAGTGCTAGGGTCCTGGTCCAAGAGACCCAGTACTTC	CSARVLVQETQYF
TRBV3-1	NA	TRBJ1-1	NA	TGTGCCAGCAGCCGAGGGAACCGCTTGAACACTGAAGCTTTCTTT	CASSRGNRLNTEAFF
TRBV9	NA	TRBJ2-3	NA	TGTGCCAGCAGCGTAGGCAGGGGCCCCAATCAAGATACGCAGTATTTT	CASSVGRGPNQDTQYF
TRBV7-3	NA	TRBJ2-1	NA	TGTGCCAGCAGCCCCGACCTAGCCAAGCGTGAGCAGTTCTTC	CASSPDLAKREQFF
TRBV30	NA	TRBJ1-2	TRBD1	TGTGCCTGGACGAGGGACAGGGGATTCTATGGCTACACCTTC	CAWTRDRGFYGYTF
TRBV4-2	NA	TRBJ1-2	NA	TGTGCCAGCAGCCAAGCAGAGATCTATGGCTACACCTTC	CASSQAEIYGYTF
TRBV27	NA	TRBJ2-3	NA	TGTGCCAGCGAACCTACGGGGATACTGGTAACAAGTCTTAGCACAGATACGCAGTATTTT	CASEPTGILVTSLSTDTQYF
TRBV20-1	NA	TRBJ2-4	NA	TGCAGTGCTAGGAGCTTAGCGGAGAACGACAAGCAGTACTTC	CSARSLAENDKQYF
TRBV27	few	TRBJ2-3	TRBD1	TGTGCCAGCAGTTTACTGACAGGGACGGGCACAGATACGCAGTATTTT	CASSLLTGTGTDTQYF
TRBV30	NA	TRBJ1-3	NA	TGTGCCTGGAGTACCCGCTCTGGAAACACCATATATTTT	CAWSTRSGNTIYF
TRBV14	NA	TRBJ1-2	TRBD1	TGTGCCAGCAGCCACCAGACAGGGGGTGGCTACACCTTC	CASSHQTGGGYTF
TRBV7-8	NA	TRBJ1-1	TRBD1	TGTGCCAGTACCAGACAGGGGCAAGTGAGCACTGAAGCTTTCTTT	CASTRQGQVSTEAFF
TRBV6-6	NA	TRBJ2-7	NA	TGTGCCAGCAACGAACCCCCAGGTACCCACGAGCAGTACTTC	CASNEPPGTHEQYF
TRBV4-2	few	TRBJ2-5	NA	TGTGCCAGCAGCCAAGATCCGTTGCGGAGCCAAGAGACCCAGTACTTC	CASSQDPLRSQETQYF
TRBV7-3	NA	TRBJ2-1	NA	TGTGCCAGCAGCTTAAGTCCCAGGGTGGATGAGCAGTTCTTC	CASSLSPRVDEQFF
TRBV5-1	NA	TRBJ2-3	NA	TGCGCCAGCAGCCCACGACCTAGAAGCACAGATACGCAGTATTTT	CASSPRPRSTDTQYF
TRBV7-2	NA	TRBJ2-2	NA	TGTGCCAGCAGTTCTCGACCCAACACCGGGGAGCTGTTTTTT	CASSSRPNTGELFF
TRBV7-2	once	TRBJ2-7	TRBD2	TGTGCCAGCAGCTGGGGGGGAGCTAGCTCCTACGAGCAGTACTTC	CASSWGGASSYEQYF
TRBV27	NA	TRBJ2-5	TRBD2	TGTGCCAGCAGTGGAGGACTAGCGGGAGGGAGAGAGACCCAGTACTTC	CASSGGLAGGRETQYF
TRBV12-5	NA	TRBJ2-3	TRBD1	TGTGCTAGTGGTTCTCGACAGGGGTACACAGATACGCAGTATTTT	CASGSRQGYTDTQYF
TRBV30	few	TRBJ2-2	TRBD1	TGTGCCTCGGACAGGGTGGGGTTAGGCACCGGGGAGCTGTTTTTT	CASDRVGLGTGELFF
TRBV29-1	NA	TRBJ1-4	TRBD1	TGCAGCGTTGTAGCCGGACAGGGAGTTGAAAAACTGTTTTTT	CSVVAGQGVEKLFF
TRBV18	NA	TRBJ1-6	TRBD1	TGTGCCAGCTCACGGGACAGGGATTCACCCCTCCACTTT	CASSRDRDSPLHF
TRBV10-3	many	TRBJ1-1	NA	TGTGCCTCAATATCTGGCTATATCACTGAAGCTTTCTTT	CASISGYITEAFF
TRBV7-9	NA	TRBJ2-7	NA	TGTGCCAGCTTTGGGGGTGGAAAGACTAAGAGCGAGCAGTACTTC	CASFGGGKTKSEQYF
TRBV29-1	many	TRBJ2-3	NA	TGCAGCGTTGAAGATCGAGCCACAGATACGCAGTATTTT	CSVEDRATDTQYF
TRBV7-8	many	TRBJ2-7	TRBD1	TGTGCCAGCAGCCTCTCTACAGGGGGAACCGAGCAGTACTTC	CASSLSTGGTEQYF
TRBV5-1	NA	TRBJ2-7	NA	TGCGCCAGCAGCTATGCCCATCCAGCGGACAGTCTCTACGAGCAGTACTTC	CASSYAHPADSLYEQYF
TRBV10-1	NA	TRBJ2-7	TRBD2	TGCGCCAGCAGTGCAAGAGCGGGAGCCGTAGACGAGCAGTACTTC	CASSARAGAVDEQYF
TRBV6-1	NA	TRBJ1-6	NA	TGTGCCAGCAGTGCACTGGATGGGAATTCACCCCTCCACTTT	CASSALDGNSPLHF
TRBV12-3/TRBV12-4	NA	TRBJ2-3	NA	TGTGCCAGCAGCGAACCCTTGACGGATTCTAGCACAGATACGCAGTATTTT	CASSEPLTDSSTDTQYF
TRBV10-3	NA	TRBJ2-1	TRBD1	TGTGCCACCAGGGCCGGACAGGGGAAGAATGAGCAGTTCTTC	CATRAGQGKNEQFF
TRBV6-6	many	TRBJ2-1	TRBD2	TGTGCCAGCAGTTTTGGACTAGCGGGGGGGTCTAATGAGCAGTTCTTC	CASSFGLAGGSNEQFF
TRBV9	many	TRBJ2-7	NA	TGTGCCAGCAGCGTAACGCAGGGAAGCTCCTACGAGCAGTACTTC	CASSVTQGSSYEQYF
TRBV2	many	TRBJ2-1	TRBD1	TGTGCCAGCAGCTCGACAGGGAGCTCCTACAATGAGCAGTTCTTC	CASSSTGSSYNEQFF
TRBV29-1	NA	TRBJ1-1	NA	TGCAGCGGATCTTCCGGGGGGAACACTGAAGCTTTCTTT	CSGSSGGNTEAFF
TRBV4-1	many	TRBJ2-3	NA	TGCGCCAGCAGCCAAGGTTCGGCAGACACAGATACGCAGTATTTT	CASSQGSADTDTQYF
TRBV7-3	many	TRBJ2-1	NA	TGTGCCAGCAGCTTACAGGGCCTGTACAATGAGCAGTTCTTC	CASSLQGLYNEQFF
TRBV11-2	NA	TRBJ2-5	NA	TGTGCCAGCAGCGTAGCTTCGAACGGAGCCCAGTACTTC	CASSVASNGAQYF
TRBV29-1	NA	TRBJ2-7	NA	TGCAGCGTTGAGTCCGAGTCCTCTAACTACGAGCAGTACTTC	CSVESESSNYEQYF
TRBV5-1	many	TRBJ2-3	NA	TGCGCCAGCAGCGACCCACAGGGTTCAGATACGCAGTATTTT	CASSDPQGSDTQYF
TRBV7-9	NA	TRBJ2-3	NA	TGTGCCAGCAGCTTCGCGGGGGCTTACACAGATACGCAGTATTTT	CASSFAGAYTDTQYF